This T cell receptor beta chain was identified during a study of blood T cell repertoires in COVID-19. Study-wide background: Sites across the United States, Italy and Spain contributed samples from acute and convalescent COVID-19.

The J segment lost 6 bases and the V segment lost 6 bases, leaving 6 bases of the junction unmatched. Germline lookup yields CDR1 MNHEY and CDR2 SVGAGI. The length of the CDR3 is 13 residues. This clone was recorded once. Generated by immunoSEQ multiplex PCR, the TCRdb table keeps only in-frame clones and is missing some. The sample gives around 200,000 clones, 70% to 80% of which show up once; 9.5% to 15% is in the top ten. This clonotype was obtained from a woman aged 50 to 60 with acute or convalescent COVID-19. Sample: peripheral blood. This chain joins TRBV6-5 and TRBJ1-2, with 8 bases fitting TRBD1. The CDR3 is CASRQQGGNGYTF. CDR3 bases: TGTGCCAGCAGACAACAGGGGGGGAATGGCTACACCTTC.